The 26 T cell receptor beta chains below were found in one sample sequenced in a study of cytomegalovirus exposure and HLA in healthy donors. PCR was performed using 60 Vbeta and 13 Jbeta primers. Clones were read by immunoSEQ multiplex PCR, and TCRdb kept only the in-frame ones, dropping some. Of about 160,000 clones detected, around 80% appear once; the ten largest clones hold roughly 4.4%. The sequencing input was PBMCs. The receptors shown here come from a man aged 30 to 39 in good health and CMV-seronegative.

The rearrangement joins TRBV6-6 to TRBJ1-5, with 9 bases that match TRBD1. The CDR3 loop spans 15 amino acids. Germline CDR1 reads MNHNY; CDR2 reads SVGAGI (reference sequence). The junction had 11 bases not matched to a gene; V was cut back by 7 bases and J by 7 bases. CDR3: CASIQQGALDQPQHF. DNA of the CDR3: TGTGCCAGCATCCAACAGGGGGCCTTAGACCAGCCCCAGCATTTT.

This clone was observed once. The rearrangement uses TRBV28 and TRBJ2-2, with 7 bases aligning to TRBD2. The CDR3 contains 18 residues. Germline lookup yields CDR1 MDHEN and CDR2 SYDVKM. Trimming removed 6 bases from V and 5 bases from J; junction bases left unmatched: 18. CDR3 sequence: CASSTPYRGLGTTGELFF. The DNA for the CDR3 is TGTGCCAGCAGCACTCCATATCGCGGACTAGGAACTACCGGGGAGCTGTTTTTT.

CDR3 in amino acids: CASSGGGAGEQYF. CDR3 sequence (DNA): TGTGCCAGCAGCGGCGGGGGGGCCGGTGAGCAGTACTTC. The chain combines TRBV13 with TRBJ2-7; 9 bases are shared with TRBD2. CDR3 length: 13 amino acids. V lost 5 bases and J lost 7; bases outside the gene matches: 6. Looked up from germline, CDR1 is PRHDT and CDR2 is FYEKMQ (reference sequence).

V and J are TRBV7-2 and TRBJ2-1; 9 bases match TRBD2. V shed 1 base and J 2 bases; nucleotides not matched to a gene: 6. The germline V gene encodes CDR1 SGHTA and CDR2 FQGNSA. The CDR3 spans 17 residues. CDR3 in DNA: TGTGCCAGCAGCTTAGAACTAGCGGGCCCCACCTACAATGAGCAGTTCTTC. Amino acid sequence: CASSLELAGPTYNEQFF.

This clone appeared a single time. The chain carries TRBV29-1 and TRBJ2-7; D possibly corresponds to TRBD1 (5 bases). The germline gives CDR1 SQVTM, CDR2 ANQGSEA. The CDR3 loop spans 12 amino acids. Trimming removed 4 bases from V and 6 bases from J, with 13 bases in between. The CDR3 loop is CSVAFREGEQYF. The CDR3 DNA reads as TGCAGCGTTGCATTCAGGGAAGGCGAGCAGTACTTC.

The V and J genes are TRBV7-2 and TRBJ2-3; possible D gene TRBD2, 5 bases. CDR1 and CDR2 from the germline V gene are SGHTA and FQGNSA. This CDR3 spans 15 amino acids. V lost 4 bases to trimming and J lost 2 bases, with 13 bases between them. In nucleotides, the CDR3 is TGTGCCAGCAGCTCCAACAGCGGTAACACAGATACGCAGTATTTT. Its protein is CASSSNSGNTDTQYF.

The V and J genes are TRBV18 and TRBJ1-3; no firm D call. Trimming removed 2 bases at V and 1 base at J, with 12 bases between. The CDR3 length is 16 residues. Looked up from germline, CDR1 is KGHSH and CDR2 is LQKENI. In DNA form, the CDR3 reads TGTGCCAGCTCACCAATAACAGCCGGTTCTGGAAACACCATATATTTT. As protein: CASSPITAGSGNTIYF.

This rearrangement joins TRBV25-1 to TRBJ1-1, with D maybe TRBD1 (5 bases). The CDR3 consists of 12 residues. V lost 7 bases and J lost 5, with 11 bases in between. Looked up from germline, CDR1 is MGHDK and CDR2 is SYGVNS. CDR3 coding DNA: TGTGCCAGCACCGGGGGATGGACTGAAGCTTTCTTT. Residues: CASTGGWTEAFF.

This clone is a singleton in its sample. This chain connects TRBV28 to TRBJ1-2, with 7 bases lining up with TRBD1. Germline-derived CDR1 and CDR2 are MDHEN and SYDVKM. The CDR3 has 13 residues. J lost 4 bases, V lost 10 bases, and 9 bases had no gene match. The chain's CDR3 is CATLGDSIYGYTF. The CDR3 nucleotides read TGTGCCACCCTGGGGGACAGCATCTATGGCTACACCTTC.

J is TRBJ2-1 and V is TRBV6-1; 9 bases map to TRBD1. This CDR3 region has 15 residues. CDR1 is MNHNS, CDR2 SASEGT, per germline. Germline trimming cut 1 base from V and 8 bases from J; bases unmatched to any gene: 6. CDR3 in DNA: TGTGCCAGCAGTGAAGACAGGGGGCGCAACGATGAGCAGTTCTTC. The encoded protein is CASSEDRGRNDEQFF.

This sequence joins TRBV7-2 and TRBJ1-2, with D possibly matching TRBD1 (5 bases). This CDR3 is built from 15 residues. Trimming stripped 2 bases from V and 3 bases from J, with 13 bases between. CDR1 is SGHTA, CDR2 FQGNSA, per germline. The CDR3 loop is CASSLPPQEYYGYTF. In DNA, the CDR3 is TGTGCCAGCAGCTTACCCCCACAGGAGTACTATGGCTACACCTTC.

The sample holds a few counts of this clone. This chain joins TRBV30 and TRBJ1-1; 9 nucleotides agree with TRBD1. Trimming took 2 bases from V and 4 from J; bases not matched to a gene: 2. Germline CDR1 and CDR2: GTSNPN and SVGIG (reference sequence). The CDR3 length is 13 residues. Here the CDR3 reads CAWSSDRGTEAFF. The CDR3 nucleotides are TGTGCCTGGAGTTCGGACAGGGGCACTGAAGCTTTCTTT.

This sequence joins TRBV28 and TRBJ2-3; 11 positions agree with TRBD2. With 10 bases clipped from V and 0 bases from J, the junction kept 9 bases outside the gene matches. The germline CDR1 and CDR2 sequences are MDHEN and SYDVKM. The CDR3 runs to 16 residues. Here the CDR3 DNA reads TGTGCCACCAGACTAGCGGGGTTGCCTAGCACAGATACGCAGTATTTT. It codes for CATRLAGLPSTDTQYF.

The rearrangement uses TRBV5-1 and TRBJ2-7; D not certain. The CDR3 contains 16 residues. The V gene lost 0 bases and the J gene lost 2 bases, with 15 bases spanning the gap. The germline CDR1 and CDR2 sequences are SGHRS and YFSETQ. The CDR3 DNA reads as TGCGCCAGCAGCTTGGCGCGCGGAGAGCCAACCTACGAGCAGTACTTC. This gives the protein CASSLARGEPTYEQYF.

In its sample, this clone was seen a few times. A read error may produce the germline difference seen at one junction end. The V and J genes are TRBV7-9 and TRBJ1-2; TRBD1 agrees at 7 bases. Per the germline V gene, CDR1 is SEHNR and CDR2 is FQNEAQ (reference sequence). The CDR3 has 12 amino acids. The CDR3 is CSSSPSTGRYTF. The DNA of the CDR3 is TGTTCCAGCAGCCCGTCGACAGGGCGCTACACCTTC.

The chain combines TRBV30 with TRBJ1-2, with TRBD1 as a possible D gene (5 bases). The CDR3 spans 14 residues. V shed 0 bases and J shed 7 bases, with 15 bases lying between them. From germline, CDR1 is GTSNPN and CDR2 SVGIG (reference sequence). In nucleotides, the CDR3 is TGTGCCTGGAGTGTACTCGGGGGGGAACGTGGCTACACCTTC. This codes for CAWSVLGGERGYTF.

The CDR3 DNA is TGTGCCAGCAGCCCAAGGGGCATGAGGGAGCTGTTTTTT. This codes for CASSPRGMRELFF. This chain links TRBV5-4 with TRBJ2-2, with D possibly TRBD1 on 5 matching bases. V lost 4 bases to trimming and J lost 9 bases, with 13 bases between them. The CDR3 length is 13 residues. In germline, CDR1 is SGHNT, CDR2 YYREEE (reference sequence). Full variable domain (rest looked up from reference TRBV5-4 and TRBJ2-2): ETGVTQSPTHLIKTRGQQVTLRCSSQSGHNTVSWYQQALGQGPQFIFQYYREEENGRGNFPPRFSGLQFPNYSSELNVNALELDDSALYLCASSPRGMRELFFGEGSRLTVL.

CDR3 protein: CASSEPSGARFYEQYF. The CDR3 DNA follows: TGTGCCAGCAGTGAACCTTCAGGGGCCCGATTCTACGAGCAGTACTTC. The chain employs TRBV25-1 and TRBJ2-7, with D possibly being TRBD1 (6 bases). This CDR3 contains 16 residues. Germline lookup yields CDR1 MGHDK and CDR2 SYGVNS. Deletions cut 2 bases from V and 3 bases from J, with 17 bases between.

The CDR3 loop is CASSQDRSSYNEQFF. In DNA form, the CDR3 reads TGCGCCAGCAGCCAGGACAGGAGCTCCTACAATGAGCAGTTCTTC. The chain has TRBV5-1 and TRBJ2-1; 7 bases are a match to TRBD1. The CDR3 runs to 15 residues. V was clipped by 4 bases and J by 0 bases; unmatched bases: 4. Per germline, CDR1 SGHRS and CDR2 YFSETQ.

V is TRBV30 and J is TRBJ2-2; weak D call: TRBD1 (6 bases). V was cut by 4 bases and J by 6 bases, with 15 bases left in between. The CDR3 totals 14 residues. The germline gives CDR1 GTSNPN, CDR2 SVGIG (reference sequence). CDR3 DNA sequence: TGTGCCTGGACCCGCAGGGGATCGTCCGGGGAGCTGTTTTTT. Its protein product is CAWTRRGSSGELFF.

CDR3 loop: CASSQDWTFNEQFF. CDR3 sequence (DNA): TGCGCCAGCAGCCAAGATTGGACATTCAATGAGCAGTTCTTC. This chain links TRBV4-3 with TRBJ2-1; D is perhaps TRBD1 (5 bases). Germline CDR1 reads LGHNA; CDR2 reads YSLEER. Trimming shortened V by 0 bases and J by 6 bases, and 9 bases separated the two germline ends. CDR3 length: 14 residues.

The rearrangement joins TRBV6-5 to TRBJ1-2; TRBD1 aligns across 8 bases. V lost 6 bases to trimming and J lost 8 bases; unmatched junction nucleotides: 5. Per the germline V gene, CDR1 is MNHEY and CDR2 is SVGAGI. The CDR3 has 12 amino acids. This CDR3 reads CASSSTGVGYTF. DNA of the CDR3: TGTGCCAGCAGCTCGACAGGGGTCGGCTACACCTTC.

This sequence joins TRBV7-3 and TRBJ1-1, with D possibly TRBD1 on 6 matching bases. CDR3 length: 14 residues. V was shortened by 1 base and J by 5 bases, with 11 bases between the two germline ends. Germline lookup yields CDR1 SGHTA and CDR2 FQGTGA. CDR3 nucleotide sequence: TGTGCCAGCAGCTTAATGGCAGGGGAAACTGAAGCTTTCTTT. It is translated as CASSLMAGETEAFF.

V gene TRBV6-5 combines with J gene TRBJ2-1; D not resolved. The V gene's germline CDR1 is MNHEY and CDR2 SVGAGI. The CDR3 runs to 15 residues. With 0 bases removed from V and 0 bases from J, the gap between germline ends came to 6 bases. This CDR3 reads CASSYSPFSYNEQFF. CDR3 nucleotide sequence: TGTGCCAGCAGTTACTCCCCCTTCTCCTACAATGAGCAGTTCTTC.

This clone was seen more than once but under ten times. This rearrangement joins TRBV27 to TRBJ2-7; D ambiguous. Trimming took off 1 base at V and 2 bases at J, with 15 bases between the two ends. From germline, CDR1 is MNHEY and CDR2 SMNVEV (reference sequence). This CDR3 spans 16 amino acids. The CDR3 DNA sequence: TGTGCCAGCAGTTTATATTTCCAGGTCTCTACCTACGAGCAGTACTTC. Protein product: CASSLYFQVSTYEQYF.

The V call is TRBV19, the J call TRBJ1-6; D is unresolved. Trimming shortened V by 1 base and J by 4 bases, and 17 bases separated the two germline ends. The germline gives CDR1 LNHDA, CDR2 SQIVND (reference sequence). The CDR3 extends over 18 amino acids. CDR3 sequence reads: CASSIGRVWGDYNSPLHF. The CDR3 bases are TGTGCCAGTAGTATAGGTAGGGTGTGGGGAGATTATAATTCACCCCTCCACTTT.